These T cell receptor beta chains were read from a single sample in a study of T cell repertoires in cytomegalovirus infection. MiXCR was run by TCRdb on the reads, yielding one entry per CDR3 protein. The top ten clones hold around 25% of a sample with 500,000 or so distinct CDR3 sequences, about 15% of them seen once. The specimen was CD8+ T cells from PBMCs. The receptors come from a human donor in good health (CMV status not recorded). Some clones in this sample may be carry-over from other donors' samples. Each CDR3 is given with its conserved first and last residue. D genes are given only for firm matches. The size entry is marked missing in some rows and otherwise reads once, few, many or a size class.

d_call	clone_size	v_call	j_call	cdr3_aa	cdr3_nt
TRBD2	NA	TRBV7-6	TRBJ2-5	CASSLGTSGTQQETQYF	TGTGCCAGCAGCTTAGGGACTAGCGGGACCCAACAAGAGACCCAGTACTTC
NA	many	TRBV7-9	TRBJ1-4	CASSSYGTWTETNEKLFF	TGTGCCAGCAGTTCTTATGGCACTTGGACGGAAACGAATGAAAAACTGTTTTTT
NA	many	TRBV2	TRBJ1-1	CASRLATEAFF	TGTGCCAGTCGACTTGCAACTGAAGCTTTCTTT
NA	NA	TRBV12-3/TRBV12-4	TRBJ1-1	CASSLGDLTFF	TGTGCCAGCAGTTTAGGGGATCTCACTTTCTTT
TRBD2	many	TRBV12-3/TRBV12-4	TRBJ2-5	CASTSPGLVRTQYF	TGTGCCAGCACCTCACCGGGACTAGTGAGGACCCAGTACTTC
NA	many	TRBV7-9	TRBJ2-7	CASSLSVYEQYF	TGTGCCAGCAGCCTCAGTGTTTACGAGCAGTACTTC
TRBD2	few	TRBV4-2	TRBJ2-3	CASSQLALAGGTDTQYF	TGTGCCAGCAGCCAACTCGCGTTAGCGGGAGGCACAGATACGCAGTATTTT
NA	many	TRBV7-6	TRBJ1-5	CASRRGSNQPQHF	TGTGCCAGCAGGAGGGGAAGCAATCAGCCCCAGCATTTT
NA	NA	TRBV29-1	TRBJ1-1	CSVRTALTGAEAFF	TGCAGCGTAAGGACAGCACTAACGGGGGCTGAAGCTTTCTTT
NA	NA	TRBV29-1	TRBJ2-7	CSVDDGVLDEQYF	TGCAGCGTTGATGATGGGGTCCTAGACGAGCAGTACTTC
TRBD2	NA	TRBV7-9	TRBJ2-7	CASSLAGGGRAYEQYF	TGTGCCAGCAGCTTAGCGGGAGGCGGGAGGGCCTACGAGCAGTACTTC
TRBD1	NA	TRBV27	TRBJ1-1	CASSLSQGGNTEAFF	TGTGCCAGCAGTTTATCGCAGGGGGGGAACACTGAAGCTTTCTTT
TRBD2	many	TRBV7-8	TRBJ2-7	CASRGEGSYEQYF	TGTGCCAGTCGGGGGGAAGGGTCCTACGAGCAGTACTTC
TRBD2	many	TRBV7-8	TRBJ2-3	CASSLGVGGAGDTQYF	TGTGCCAGCAGCTTAGGGGTCGGGGGGGCTGGAGATACGCAGTATTTT
TRBD1	NA	TRBV20-1	TRBJ1-2	CSARAQGAIGSYTF	TGCAGTGCTAGAGCCCAGGGGGCCATCGGGAGCTACACCTTC
NA	few	TRBV7-9	TRBJ1-2	CASSSRAGLNYGYTF	TGTGCCAGCAGCTCCCGGGCGGGGCTCAACTATGGCTACACCTTC
NA	NA	TRBV20-1	TRBJ2-1	CSAPLGGNEQFF	TGCAGTGCACCCCTAGGGGGCAATGAGCAGTTCTTC
NA	many	TRBV25-1	TRBJ2-7	CASRYGPQEQYF	TGTGCCAGCAGGTACGGCCCTCAAGAGCAGTACTTC
TRBD1	few	TRBV24-1	TRBJ2-2	CATSDRAGTGRNTGELFF	TGTGCCACCAGTGATAGAGCCGGGACAGGGAGGAACACCGGGGAGCTGTTTTTT
NA	NA	TRBV9	TRBJ2-3	CASSVVSGEDTQYF	TGTGCCAGCAGCGTAGTATCGGGGGAAGATACGCAGTATTTT
NA	NA	TRBV5-1	TRBJ2-3	CASSLPSRVTDTQYF	TGCGCCAGCAGCTTGCCTAGCAGGGTCACAGATACGCAGTATTTT
NA	many	TRBV28	TRBJ2-7	CASSFQVGLRYEQYF	TGTGCCAGCAGTTTTCAGGTGGGACTGCGTTACGAGCAGTACTTC
NA	NA	TRBV4-2	TRBJ1-1	CASSQDAGLYTEAFF	TGTGCCAGCAGCCAAGATGCAGGGTTGTACACTGAAGCTTTCTTT
NA	few	TRBV12-3/TRBV12-4	TRBJ2-1	CASSVQTTKPLF	TGTGCCAGCAGTGTTCAGACGACCAAACCCCTCTTC
NA	many	TRBV5-5	TRBJ2-1	CASSAEGVRNNEQFF	TGTGCCAGCAGCGCGGAAGGAGTAAGGAACAATGAGCAGTTCTTC
NA	many	TRBV27	TRBJ2-7	CASSLDWVSYEQYF	TGTGCCAGCAGTTTGGATTGGGTCTCCTACGAGCAGTACTTC
TRBD2	many	TRBV12-3/TRBV12-4	TRBJ2-7	CASSLEASGGTEQYF	TGTGCCAGCAGTTTAGAGGCTAGCGGGGGCACCGAGCAGTACTTC
TRBD2	many	TRBV28	TRBJ2-1	CASTLSVGREVSDEQFF	TGTGCCAGCACCCTCTCCGTCGGGCGGGAGGTGTCGGATGAGCAGTTCTTC
TRBD2	few	TRBV7-3	TRBJ2-3	CASSRGGGLAGGPDTQYF	TGTGCCAGCAGCAGAGGGGGGGGGCTAGCGGGGGGGCCAGATACGCAGTATTTT
TRBD2	many	TRBV6-2/TRBV6-3	TRBJ2-1	CASSYSSGGRNEQFF	TGTGCCAGCAGTTATTCTAGCGGGGGGCGGAATGAGCAGTTCTTC
NA	NA	TRBV27	TRBJ1-1	CASTSGVPIAGTEAFF	TGTGCCAGCACCTCGGGAGTGCCCATCGCAGGCACTGAAGCTTTCTTT
NA	NA	TRBV20-1	TRBJ2-3	CSAREQGRTDTQYF	TGCAGTGCCCGTGAACAGGGCCGCACAGATACGCAGTATTTT
TRBD1	few	TRBV7-9	TRBJ2-3	CASTRTGTTDTQYF	TGTGCCAGCACCCGGACAGGAACCACAGATACGCAGTATTTT
TRBD1	few	TRBV5-4	TRBJ2-1	CASSLRDRAFSEQFF	TGTGCCAGCAGCTTGAGGGACAGGGCCTTCAGTGAGCAGTTCTTC
NA	NA	TRBV9	TRBJ1-2	CASSPQGQGILYGYTF	TGTGCCAGCAGCCCTCAAGGGCAGGGCATACTTTATGGCTACACCTTC
NA	few	TRBV9	TRBJ2-1	CASSPASSLYNEQFF	TGTGCCAGCAGCCCCGCCTCATCACTCTACAATGAGCAGTTCTTC
TRBD1	NA	TRBV29-1	TRBJ1-4	CSVEPRDSGEKLFF	TGCAGCGTTGAACCCAGGGACAGCGGTGAAAAACTGTTTTTT
TRBD1	few	TRBV15	TRBJ1-5	CATSPDRASNQPQHF	TGTGCCACCAGTCCTGACAGGGCCAGCAATCAGCCCCAGCATTTT
NA	many	TRBV7-3	TRBJ2-1	CASSSPGRPYNEQFF	TGTGCCAGCAGCTCCCCGGGACGGCCCTACAATGAGCAGTTCTTC
NA	few	TRBV27	TRBJ2-7	CASSLNLPYEQYF	TGTGCCAGCAGTCTAAACCTCCCCTACGAGCAGTACTTC
NA	NA	TRBV4-1	TRBJ2-5	CASSPRHRQETQYF	TGCGCCAGCAGTCCCCGACACCGCCAAGAGACCCAGTACTTC
TRBD1	NA	TRBV19	TRBJ1-5	CASSSRDRAQPQHF	TGTGCCAGTAGTTCCCGGGACAGGGCTCAGCCCCAGCATTTT
TRBD1	NA	TRBV2	TRBJ1-1	CASSEGEQGETEAFF	TGTGCCAGCAGTGAAGGAGAACAGGGGGAGACTGAAGCTTTCTTT
TRBD2	NA	TRBV10-3	TRBJ2-5	CAISESKARGGQETQYF	TGTGCCATCAGTGAGTCGAAGGCCCGGGGGGGACAAGAGACCCAGTACTTC
TRBD1	many	TRBV10-1	TRBJ2-1	CASSRDRGQSMGYNEQFF	TGCGCCAGCAGTCGGGACAGGGGGCAAAGCATGGGCTACAATGAGCAGTTCTTC
NA	NA	TRBV5-1	TRBJ1-5	CASSTLAAQPQHF	TGCGCCAGCAGCACGCTAGCCGCTCAGCCCCAGCATTTT
TRBD1	many	TRBV12-3/TRBV12-4	TRBJ2-7	CASSRQGLYEQYF	TGTGCCAGCAGTCGACAGGGTCTGTACGAGCAGTACTTC
NA	few	TRBV4-2	TRBJ2-2	CASSQVGLNTGELFF	TGTGCCAGCAGCCAAGTGGGGCTGAACACCGGGGAGCTGTTTTTT
TRBD1	many	TRBV19	TRBJ2-7	CASSIEQGSSYEQYF	TGTGCCAGTAGTATCGAACAGGGGAGCTCCTACGAGCAGTACTTC
NA	many	TRBV7-9	TRBJ1-1	CASSLGEQLLNTEAFF	TGTGCCAGCAGCTTAGGGGAACAGCTTTTGAACACTGAAGCTTTCTTT
NA	NA	TRBV28	TRBJ1-5	CASSHAGGNSNQPKHF	TGTGCCAGCAGTCATGCTGGAGGGAATAGCAATCAGCCCAAGCATTTT
NA	many	TRBV7-9	TRBJ2-5	CASQSAGSQETQYF	TGTGCCTCCCAATCAGCGGGCAGCCAAGAGACCCAGTACTTC
NA	many	TRBV5-4	TRBJ2-5	CASSFSGGETQYF	TGTGCCAGCAGCTTTAGCGGTGGCGAGACCCAGTACTTC
TRBD1	NA	TRBV9	TRBJ1-2	CASRGEGDRYYGYTF	TGTGCCAGCAGGGGGGAGGGGGACAGGTATTATGGCTACACCTTC
NA	NA	TRBV9	TRBJ1-5	CASSVPPGNSNQPQHF	TGTGCCAGCAGCGTTCCCCCGGGAAATAGCAATCAGCCCCAGCATTTT
TRBD2	many	TRBV27	TRBJ2-7	CASSSGLGDYEQYF	TGTGCCAGCAGTTCGGGACTAGGGGACTACGAGCAGTACTTC
NA	many	TRBV2	TRBJ2-2	CASSEGWNTGELFF	TGTGCCAGCAGTGAGGGTTGGAACACCGGGGAGCTGTTTTTT